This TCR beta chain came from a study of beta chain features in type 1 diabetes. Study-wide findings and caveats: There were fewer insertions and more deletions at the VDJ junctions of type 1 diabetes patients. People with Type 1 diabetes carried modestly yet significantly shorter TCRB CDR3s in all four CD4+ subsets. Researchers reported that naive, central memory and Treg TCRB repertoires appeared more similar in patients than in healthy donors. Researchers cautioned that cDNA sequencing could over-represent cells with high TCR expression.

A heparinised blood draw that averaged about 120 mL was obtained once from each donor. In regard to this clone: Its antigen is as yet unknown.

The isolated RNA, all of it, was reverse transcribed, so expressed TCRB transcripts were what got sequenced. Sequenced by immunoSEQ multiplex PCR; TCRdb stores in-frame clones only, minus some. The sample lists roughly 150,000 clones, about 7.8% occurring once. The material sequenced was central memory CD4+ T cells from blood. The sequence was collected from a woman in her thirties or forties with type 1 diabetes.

The CDR3 DNA sequence: TGTGCCAGCGCCAGGGCACTGAACACTGAAGCTTTCTTT. It specifies CASARALNTEAFF. The V and J genes are TRBV25-1 and TRBJ1-1, with D maybe TRBD1 (5 bases). CDR1 is MGHDK and CDR2 is SYGVNS in the germline V gene. V dropped 8 bases and J dropped 0 bases, with 10 bases sitting between them. This CDR3 comprises 13 residues.